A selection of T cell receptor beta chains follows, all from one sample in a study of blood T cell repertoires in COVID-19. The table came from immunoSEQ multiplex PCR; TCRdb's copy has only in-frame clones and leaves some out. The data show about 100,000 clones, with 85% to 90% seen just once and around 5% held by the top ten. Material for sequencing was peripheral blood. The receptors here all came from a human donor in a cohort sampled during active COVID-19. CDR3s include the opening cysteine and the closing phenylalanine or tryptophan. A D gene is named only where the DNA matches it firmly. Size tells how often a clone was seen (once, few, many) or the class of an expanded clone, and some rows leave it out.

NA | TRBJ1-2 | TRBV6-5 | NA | CASSSSGPGYTF | TGTGCCAGCAGCTCGTCAGGCCCTGGCTACACCTTC
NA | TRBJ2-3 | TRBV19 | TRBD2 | CAIRGSGRATDTQYF | TGTGCCATCAGGGGGAGCGGGAGGGCAACCGATACGCAGTATTTT
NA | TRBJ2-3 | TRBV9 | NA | CASSVTRSADTQYF | TGTGCCAGCAGCGTAACCCGGAGTGCAGATACGCAGTATTTT
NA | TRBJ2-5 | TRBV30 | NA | CAWSWRGRNKETQYF | TGTGCCTGGAGTTGGAGGGGGCGGAATAAAGAGACCCAGTACTTC
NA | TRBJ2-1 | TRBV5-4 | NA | CASIMLGGISESSYNEQFF | TGTGCCAGCATCATGCTAGGCGGGATCTCGGAAAGCTCCTACAATGAGCAGTTCTTC
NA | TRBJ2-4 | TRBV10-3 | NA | CAISEPGSRDIQYF | TGTGCCATCAGTGAGCCCGGATCACGGGACATTCAGTACTTC
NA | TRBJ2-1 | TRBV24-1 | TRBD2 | CATSDFTSGRDNEQFF | TGTGCCACCAGTGATTTCACTAGCGGGAGGGATAATGAGCAGTTCTTC
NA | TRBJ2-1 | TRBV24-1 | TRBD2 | CATSEPSGSWYEQFF | TGTGCCACCAGTGAGCCTAGCGGGAGTTGGTATGAGCAGTTCTTC
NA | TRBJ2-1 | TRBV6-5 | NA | CASFRQQGEQFF | TGTGCCAGCTTTAGGCAGCAGGGTGAGCAGTTCTTC
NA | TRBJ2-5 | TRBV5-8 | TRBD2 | CASSHGLAEQETQYF | TGTGCCAGCAGCCATGGACTAGCGGAACAAGAGACCCAGTACTTC
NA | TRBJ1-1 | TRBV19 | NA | CASSLQTSSAFF | TGTGCCAGTAGTCTCCAGACTAGTTCGGCTTTCTTT
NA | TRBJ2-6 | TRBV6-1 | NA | CASSETGSGANVLTF | TGTGCCAGCAGTGAAACAGGGTCTGGGGCCAACGTCCTGACTTTC
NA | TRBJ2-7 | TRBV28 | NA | CASSYAQGSPYEQYF | TGTGCCAGCAGCTACGCTCAGGGGTCCCCCTACGAGCAGTACTTC
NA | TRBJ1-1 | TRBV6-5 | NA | CASIGAVNTEAFF | TGTGCCAGCATTGGGGCAGTAAACACTGAAGCTTTCTTT
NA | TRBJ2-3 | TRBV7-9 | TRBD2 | CASQRWLAGLSTDTQYF | TGTGCCAGCCAAAGGTGGTTAGCGGGCCTTTCCACAGATACGCAGTATTTT
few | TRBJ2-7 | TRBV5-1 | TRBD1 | CASSFGQVKYEQYF | TGCGCCAGCAGCTTCGGACAGGTAAAGTACGAGCAGTACTTC
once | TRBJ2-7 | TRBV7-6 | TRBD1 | CASSPGIGQGSYEQYF | TGTGCCAGCAGCCCCGGGATAGGACAGGGGAGCTACGAGCAGTACTTC
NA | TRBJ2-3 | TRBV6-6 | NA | CASSLRQGHTQYF | TGTGCCAGCAGTTTACGACAAGGCCATACGCAGTATTTT
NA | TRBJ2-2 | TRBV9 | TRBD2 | CASSVAAAGGTGELFF | TGTGCCAGCAGCGTAGCTGCAGCGGGAGGCACCGGGGAGCTGTTTTTT
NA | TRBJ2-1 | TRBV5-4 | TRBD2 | CASSLGRGNNEQFF | TGTGCCAGCAGCTTAGGGCGGGGGAACAATGAGCAGTTCTTC
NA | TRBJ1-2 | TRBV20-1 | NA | CSARTEVGYTF | TGCAGTGCTAGAACTGAGGTCGGCTACACCTTC
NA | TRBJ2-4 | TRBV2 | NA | CASSSEGGTQLAKNIQYF | TGTGCCAGCAGTAGCGAAGGTGGCACACAACTAGCCAAAAACATTCAGTACTTC
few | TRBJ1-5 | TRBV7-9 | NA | CASSLGLAGESNQPQHF | TGTGCCAGCAGCTTAGGGTTGGCAGGGGAGAGCAATCAGCCCCAGCATTTT
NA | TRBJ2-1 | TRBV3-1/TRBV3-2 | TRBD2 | CASSLTLGLADYNEQFF | TGTGCCAGCAGCCTAACCCTGGGACTAGCGGACTACAATGAGCAGTTCTTC
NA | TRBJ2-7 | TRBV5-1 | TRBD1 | CASSPQTGVSFEQYF | TGCGCCAGCAGCCCCCAGACAGGGGTCTCTTTCGAGCAGTACTTC
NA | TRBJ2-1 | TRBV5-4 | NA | CASSLGGSSRTHNEQFF | TGTGCCAGCAGCTTGGGAGGGTCAAGCCGGACCCACAATGAGCAGTTCTTC
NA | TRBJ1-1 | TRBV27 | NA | CASQIWGGEAFF | TGTGCCAGCCAAATATGGGGGGGTGAAGCTTTCTTT
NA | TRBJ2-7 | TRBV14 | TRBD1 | CASSLLTGESSYEQYF | TGTGCCAGCAGCCTACTGACAGGGGAGAGCTCCTACGAGCAGTACTTC
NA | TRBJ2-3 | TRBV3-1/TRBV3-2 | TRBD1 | CASSRTGYTQYF | TGTGCCAGCAGCCGGACAGGGTATACGCAGTATTTT